The 16 T cell receptor beta chains below all came from one sample that was sequenced in a study of blood T cell repertoires in COVID-19. The table came from immunoSEQ multiplex PCR; TCRdb's copy has only in-frame clones and leaves some out. The data show 170,000 or so clones, roughly 86% seen once. The sample comprised peripheral blood. The receptor source for this set is a man aged 35 to 55 with active or convalescent COVID-19.

V and J are TRBV24-1 and TRBJ1-4, with 9 bases fitting TRBD1. V shed 8 bases, J shed 1 base, and the junction held 13 bases outside the gene matches. The CDR3 contains 18 residues. The germline V gene has CDR1 KGHDR and CDR2 SFDVKD. CDR3 nucleotide sequence: TGTGCCACCATCCCACAGGGGGCTCCTTTAGGAACTAATGAAAAACTGTTTTTT. Translating it yields CATIPQGAPLGTNEKLFF.

This clone appeared a few times. The V and J genes are TRBV27 and TRBJ1-6; weak D call: TRBD1 (6 bases). V was clipped by 4 bases and J by 9 bases, with 19 bases between them. The CDR3 extends over 16 amino acids. Germline CDR1 and CDR2: MNHEY and SMNVEV (reference sequence). CDR3 amino acids: CASSSAGTTGRSPLHF. For the CDR3, the DNA is TGTGCCAGCAGTTCCGCCGGGACAACCGGGCGTTCACCCCTCCACTTT.

This chain links TRBV3-1 (or the pseudogene TRBV3-2) with TRBJ1-2; weak D call: TRBD1 (5 bases). This CDR3 is 15 amino acids long. With 4 bases removed from V and 4 bases from J, the gap between germline ends came to 16 bases. The germline gives CDR1 LGHDT, CDR2 YNNKEL (reference sequence). The CDR3, as DNA: TGTGCCAGCAGCCCGATGGAGGGGCTCTCCTATGGCTACACCTTC. Translating it yields CASSPMEGLSYGYTF.

The CDR3: CATSDPLAGGSYNEQFF. The CDR3, as DNA: TGTGCCACCAGTGACCCCTTAGCGGGGGGGTCCTACAATGAGCAGTTCTTC. The chain couples TRBV24-1 to TRBJ2-1; 11 nucleotides line up with TRBD2. The CDR3 extends over 17 amino acids. The V gene end was trimmed by 4 bases and the J gene end by 1 base; junction bases not matched to a gene: 5. Germline V gene sequence: CDR1 KGHDR, CDR2 SFDVKD.

The chain employs TRBV6-2 or TRBV6-3 and TRBJ1-1, with D perhaps matching TRBD1 (6 bases). Trimming took 5 bases from V and 0 from J, leaving 10 bases between them. The germline gives CDR1 MNHEY, CDR2 SVGEGT. This CDR3 is 14 amino acids long. The DNA of the CDR3 is TGTGCCAGCAGTCTCACAGGGATGAACACTGAAGCTTTCTTT. Protein product: CASSLTGMNTEAFF.

The chain has TRBV29-1 and TRBJ1-3, with TRBD1 matching 9 bases. The CDR3 is made up of 16 amino acids. Germline values: CDR1 SQVTM, CDR2 ANQGSEA. With V trimmed by 6 bases and J by 4 bases, 13 bases remained unmatched. The CDR3: CSVPGTGNSGGNTIYF. CDR3 sequence (DNA): TGCAGCGTGCCCGGGACAGGGAACTCTGGAGGAAACACCATATATTTT.

This rearrangement joins TRBV5-6 to TRBJ2-1, with D possibly matching TRBD1 (7 bases). The CDR3 runs to 15 residues. Looked up from germline, CDR1 is SGHDT and CDR2 is YYEEEE. V shed 1 base and J shed 3 bases, with 11 bases lying between them. The CDR3 loop is CASSLTGDSYNEQFF. CDR3 sequence (DNA): TGTGCCAGCAGCTTGACGGGGGACAGCTACAATGAGCAGTTCTTC.

The genes are TRBV28 and TRBJ2-1; TRBD2 agrees at 8 bases. Per germline, CDR1 MDHEN and CDR2 SYDVKM. There are 16 residues in the CDR3. After removal of 0 bases from V and 7 bases from J, the junction contained 8 bases not matched to a gene. Here the CDR3 reads CASSLWDRGGRNEQFF. Written as DNA, the CDR3 is TGTGCCAGCAGTTTATGGGACCGGGGGGGCAGGAATGAGCAGTTCTTC.

This sequence joins TRBV7-9 and TRBJ1-5, with 7 bases fitting TRBD1. CDR1 is SEHNR and CDR2 is FQNEAQ in the germline V gene (reference sequence). The CDR3 is made up of 14 amino acids. Trimming took 4 bases from V and 4 from J; bases not matched to a gene: 4. CDR3 DNA: TGTGCCAGCAGCTCCCGGGACAGTAATCAGCCCCAGCATTTT. Residues: CASSSRDSNQPQHF.

This clone was counted once. This chain connects TRBV5-4 to TRBJ2-1, with 9 bases matching TRBD2. J lost 7 bases, V lost 2 bases, and 10 bases had no gene match. Germline V CDR1 and CDR2: SGHNT, YYREEE (reference sequence). CDR3 size: 16 residues. DNA of the CDR3: TGTGCCAGCAGCTTCGAGGCGGGGGGGCCTGGGAATGAGCAGTTCTTC. Translated, it gives CASSFEAGGPGNEQFF. The variable domain in full, with the rest retrieved from reference TRBV5-4 and TRBJ2-1, is ETGVTQSPTHLIKTRGQQVTLRCSSQSGHNTVSWYQQALGQGPQFIFQYYREEENGRGNFPPRFSGLQFPNYSSELNVNALELDDSALYLCASSFEAGGPGNEQFFGPGTRLTVL.

In its sample, this clone was seen once. The chain links TRBV7-2 to TRBJ2-1; 11 bases line up with TRBD2. With 5 bases clipped from V and 5 bases from J, the junction kept 8 bases outside the gene matches. The germline V gene has CDR1 SGHTA and CDR2 FQGNSA. The CDR3 runs 16 residues. DNA of the CDR3: TGTGCCAGCAGCCCGCAGGGACTAGCGGCAAACAATGAGCAGTTCTTC. Residues: CASSPQGLAANNEQFF.

The chain combines TRBV7-2 with TRBJ1-6, with 8 bases matching TRBD1. The CDR3 consists of 14 residues. With 6 bases clipped from V and 8 bases from J, the junction kept 6 bases outside the gene matches. Per the germline V gene, CDR1 is SGHTA and CDR2 is FQGNSA. This chain's CDR3 is CASRRTGTDSPLHF. Here the CDR3 DNA reads TGTGCCAGCAGACGGACAGGGACGGATTCACCCCTCCACTTT.

The chain has TRBV7-8 and TRBJ1-3, with D possibly matching TRBD1 (5 bases). The CDR3 sequence is 14 residues long. The germline V gene encodes CDR1 SGHVS and CDR2 FQNEAQ. V was shortened by 2 bases and J by 1 base, with 6 bases between the two germline ends. Here the CDR3 reads CASSLRGSGNTIYF. For the CDR3, the DNA is TGTGCCAGCAGCTTAAGGGGTTCTGGAAACACCATATATTTT.

This clone came up a few times. The chain uses TRBV6-1 and TRBJ2-7; 7 nucleotides match TRBD1. Germline CDR1 is MNHNS and CDR2 is SASEGT. The CDR3 has 18 amino acids. V was pared by 1 base and J by 1 base, with 13 bases of the junction left unmatched. The CDR3 DNA is TGTGCCAGCAGTGAAGTGGGGTACCGGGACAGCAGATCCTACGAGCAGTACTTC. Protein: CASSEVGYRDSRSYEQYF.

V is TRBV5-6 and J is TRBJ2-7, with 7 bases aligning to TRBD1. V dropped 4 bases and J dropped 3; count of bases not matched to a gene: 4. Germline V lookup: CDR1 SGHDT, CDR2 YYEEEE. The CDR3 covers 13 residues. CDR3 region: CASSLGQYYEQYF. CDR3 DNA sequence: TGTGCCAGCAGCCTGGGACAGTACTACGAGCAGTACTTC.

In its sample, this clone was seen once. The gene calls are TRBV4-1 and TRBJ2-2, with 9 bases aligning to TRBD1. The CDR3 totals 16 residues. CDR1 and CDR2 from the germline V gene are MGHRA and YSYEKL. J gave up 5 bases and V 3 bases, and 7 bases lay outside the gene matches. The CDR3 nucleotides read TGCGCCAGCAGCCATTCCGGGACAGGGTTTACCGGGGAGCTGTTTTTT. This encodes CASSHSGTGFTGELFF.